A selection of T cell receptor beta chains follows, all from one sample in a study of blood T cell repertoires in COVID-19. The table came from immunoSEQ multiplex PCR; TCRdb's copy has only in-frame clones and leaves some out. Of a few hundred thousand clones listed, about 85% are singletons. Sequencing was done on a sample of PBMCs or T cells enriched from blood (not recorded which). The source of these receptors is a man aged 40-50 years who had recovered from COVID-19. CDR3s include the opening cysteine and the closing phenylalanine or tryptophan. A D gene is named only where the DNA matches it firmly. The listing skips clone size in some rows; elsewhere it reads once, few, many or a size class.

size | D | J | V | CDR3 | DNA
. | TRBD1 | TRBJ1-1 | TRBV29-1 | CSVSQQGGPRAFF | TGCAGCGTCAGCCAGCAGGGGGGACCTAGGGCTTTCTTT
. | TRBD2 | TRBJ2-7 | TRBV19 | CASNHGAGDEQYF | TGTGCCAGTAACCATGGTGCGGGAGACGAGCAGTACTTC
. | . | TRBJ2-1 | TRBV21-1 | CASSKRTGRNEQFF | TGTGCCAGCAGCAAGAGGACGGGGAGGAATGAGCAGTTCTTC
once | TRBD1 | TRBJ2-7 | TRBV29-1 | CSVVRSDRGSYEQYF | TGCAGCGTTGTTCGTTCGGACAGGGGTTCGTACGAGCAGTACTTC
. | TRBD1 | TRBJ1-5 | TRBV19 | CASNSPGQGHNQPQHF | TGTGCCAGTAACTCACCGGGACAGGGCCACAATCAGCCCCAGCATTTT
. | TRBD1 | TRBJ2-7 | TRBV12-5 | CASAGTGRLEQYF | TGTGCTAGTGCCGGGACAGGGCGTCTTGAGCAGTACTTC
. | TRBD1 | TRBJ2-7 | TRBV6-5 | CASSRRPGTAGEQYF | TGTGCCAGCAGCCGACGTCCCGGGACAGCCGGCGAGCAGTACTTC
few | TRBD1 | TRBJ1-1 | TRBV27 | CASSRRQGLNTEAFF | TGTGCCAGCAGCCGAAGACAGGGCCTGAACACTGAAGCTTTCTTT
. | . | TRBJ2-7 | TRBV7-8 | CASSRTAQYEQYF | TGTGCCAGCAGCCGGACAGCTCAGTACGAGCAGTACTTC
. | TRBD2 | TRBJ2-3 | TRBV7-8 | CASSLATFTRQRGVNTDTQYF | TGTGCCAGCAGCTTAGCGACGTTCACTCGGCAGCGGGGGGTCAACACAGATACGCAGTATTTT
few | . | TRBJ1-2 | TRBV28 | CASSFGQPNYGYTF | TGTGCCAGCAGTTTTGGACAGCCTAACTATGGCTACACCTTC
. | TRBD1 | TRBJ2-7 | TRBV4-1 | CASSQDGTGESYEQYF | TGCGCCAGCAGCCAAGATGGGACAGGGGAATCCTACGAGCAGTACTTC
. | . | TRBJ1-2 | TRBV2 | CASTKESTYGYTF | TGTGCCAGCACCAAGGAGAGTACCTATGGCTACACCTTC
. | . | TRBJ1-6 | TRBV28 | CASRPSGKNSPLHF | TGTGCCAGCAGGCCATCCGGGAAGAATTCACCCCTCCACTTT
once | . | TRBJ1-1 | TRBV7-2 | CASSFLTEAFF | TGTGCCAGCAGCTTCCTGACTGAAGCTTTCTTT
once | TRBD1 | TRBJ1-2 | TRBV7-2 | CASSLAGTAYGYTF | TGTGCCAGCAGCTTAGCCGGGACAGCCTATGGCTACACCTTC
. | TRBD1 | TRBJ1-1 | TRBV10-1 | CASSPGQGKTEAFF | TGCGCCAGCAGCCCGGGACAGGGAAAAACTGAAGCTTTCTTT
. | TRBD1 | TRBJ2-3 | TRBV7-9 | CASSFGRGRTDTQYF | TGTGCCAGCAGCTTCGGCAGGGGGCGTACAGATACGCAGTATTTT
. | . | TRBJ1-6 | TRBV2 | CASSPQAGNSPLHF | TGTGCCAGCAGTCCCCAGGCGGGGAATTCACCCCTCCACTTT
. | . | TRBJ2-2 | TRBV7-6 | CASSIHLANTGELFF | TGTGCCAGCAGCATCCACTTAGCGAACACCGGGGAGCTGTTTTTT
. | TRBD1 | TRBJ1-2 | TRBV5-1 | CASRDDRVGGYTF | TGCGCCAGCAGGGACGACAGGGTGGGAGGCTACACCTTC
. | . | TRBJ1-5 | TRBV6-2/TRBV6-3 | CASSYSGPQGPGNQPQHF | TGTGCCAGCAGTTATTCAGGGCCACAAGGCCCTGGCAATCAGCCCCAGCATTTT
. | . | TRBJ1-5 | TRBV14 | CASSQYREEPQHF | TGTGCCAGCAGCCAATACAGGGAAGAGCCCCAGCATTTT
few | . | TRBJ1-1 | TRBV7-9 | CASSAGNTEAFF | TGTGCCAGCAGCGCGGGGAACACTGAAGCTTTCTTT
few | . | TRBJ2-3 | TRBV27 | CASSLVPGAADTQYF | TGTGCCAGCAGTTTAGTCCCGGGAGCAGCTGATACGCAGTATTTT
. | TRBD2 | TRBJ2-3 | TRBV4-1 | CASRQTSGNADTQYF | TGCGCCAGCAGACAGACTAGCGGGAACGCAGATACGCAGTATTTT
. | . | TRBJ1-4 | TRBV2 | CVWNPGEKLFF | TGCGTTTGGAACCCGGGGGAAAAACTGTTTTTT
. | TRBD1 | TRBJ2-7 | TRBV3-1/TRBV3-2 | CASGSRDRGHEQYF | TGTGCCAGCGGAAGCCGGGACAGGGGCCACGAGCAGTACTTC
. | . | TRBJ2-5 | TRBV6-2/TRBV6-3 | CASSDGFEGGRETQYF | TGTGCCAGCAGTGATGGCTTTGAGGGAGGCAGAGAGACCCAGTACTTC
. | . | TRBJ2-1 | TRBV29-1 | CSVEVTGSSEQFF | TGCAGCGTTGAAGTTACGGGGTCGAGTGAGCAGTTCTTC
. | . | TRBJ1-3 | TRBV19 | CASSIVGTPGNTIYF | TGTGCCAGTAGTATAGTGGGGACACCTGGAAACACCATATATTTT
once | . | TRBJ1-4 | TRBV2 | CASRRSNEKLFF | TGTGCCAGCAGAAGGAGTAATGAAAAACTGTTTTTT
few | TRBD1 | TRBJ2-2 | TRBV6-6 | CASSPDRDSHTGELFF | TGTGCCAGCAGTCCGGACAGGGATAGTCACACCGGGGAGCTGTTTTTT
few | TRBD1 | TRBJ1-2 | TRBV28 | CASSSKDRGRLRSGYTF | TGTGCCAGCAGTTCAAAGGACAGGGGGCGATTAAGAAGTGGCTACACCTTC
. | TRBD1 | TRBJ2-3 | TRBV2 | CASSQGVTSGDTQYF | TGTGCCAGCAGCCAGGGGGTTACCTCCGGGGATACGCAGTATTTT
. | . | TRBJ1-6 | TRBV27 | CASSFRTVYSPLHF | TGTGCCAGCAGTTTCCGGACAGTTTATTCACCCCTCCACTTT
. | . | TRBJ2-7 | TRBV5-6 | CASSLVGGYEQYF | TGTGCCAGCAGCTTGGTAGGGGGATACGAGCAGTACTTC
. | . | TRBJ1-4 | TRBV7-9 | CASSDGTTNEKLFF | TGTGCCAGCAGCGACGGGACAACAAATGAAAAACTGTTTTTT
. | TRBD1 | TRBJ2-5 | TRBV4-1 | CASSQPPRDRAKTQYF | TGCGCCAGCAGCCAACCTCCCCGGGACAGGGCCAAGACCCAGTACTTC
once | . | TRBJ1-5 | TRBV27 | CASSLLPGPRGGNQPQHF | TGTGCCAGCAGTTTATTACCGGGACCCCGGGGGGGGAATCAGCCCCAGCATTTT
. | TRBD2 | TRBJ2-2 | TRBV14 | CASSPIAGLNTGELFF | TGTGCCAGCAGCCCTATAGCGGGCCTCAACACCGGGGAGCTGTTTTTT